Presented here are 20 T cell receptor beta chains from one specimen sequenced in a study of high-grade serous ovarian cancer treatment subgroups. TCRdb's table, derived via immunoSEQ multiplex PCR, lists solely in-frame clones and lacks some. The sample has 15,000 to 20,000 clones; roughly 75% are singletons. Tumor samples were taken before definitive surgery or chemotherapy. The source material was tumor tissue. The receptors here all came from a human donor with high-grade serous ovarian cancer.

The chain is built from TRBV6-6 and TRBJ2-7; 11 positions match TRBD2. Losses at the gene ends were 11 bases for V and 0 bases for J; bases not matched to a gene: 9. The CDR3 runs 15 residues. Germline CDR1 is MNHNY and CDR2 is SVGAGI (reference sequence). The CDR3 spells CASTPTSGSSYEQYF. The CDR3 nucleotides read TGTGCCTCCACCCCCACTAGCGGGAGCTCCTACGAGCAGTACTTC.

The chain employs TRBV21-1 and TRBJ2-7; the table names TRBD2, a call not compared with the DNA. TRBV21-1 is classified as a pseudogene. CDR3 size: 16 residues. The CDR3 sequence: CASSNLLAVNSYEQYF. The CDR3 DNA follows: TGTGCCAGCAGCAACCTACTAGCGGTGAACTCCTACGAGCAGTACTTC.

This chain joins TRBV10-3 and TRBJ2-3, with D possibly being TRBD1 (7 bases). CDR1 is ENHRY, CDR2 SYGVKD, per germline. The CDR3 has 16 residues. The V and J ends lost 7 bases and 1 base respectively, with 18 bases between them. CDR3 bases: TGTGCCATCACCCAGGGGGGTCTCTCTGGCACAGATACGCAGTATTTT. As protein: CAITQGGLSGTDTQYF.

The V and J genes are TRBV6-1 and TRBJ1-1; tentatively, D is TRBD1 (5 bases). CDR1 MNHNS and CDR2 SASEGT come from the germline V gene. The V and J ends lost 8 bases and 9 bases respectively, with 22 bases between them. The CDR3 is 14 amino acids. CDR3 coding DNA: TGTGCCAGCTCCCCCCCGGGCGTAGAGGGGAAAGCTTTCTTT. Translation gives CASSPPGVEGKAFF.

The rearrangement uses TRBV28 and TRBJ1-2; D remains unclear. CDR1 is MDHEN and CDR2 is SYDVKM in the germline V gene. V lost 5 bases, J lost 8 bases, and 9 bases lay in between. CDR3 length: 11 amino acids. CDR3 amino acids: CASSAHRGYTF. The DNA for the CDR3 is TGTGCCAGCAGTGCGCACAGAGGCTACACCTTC.

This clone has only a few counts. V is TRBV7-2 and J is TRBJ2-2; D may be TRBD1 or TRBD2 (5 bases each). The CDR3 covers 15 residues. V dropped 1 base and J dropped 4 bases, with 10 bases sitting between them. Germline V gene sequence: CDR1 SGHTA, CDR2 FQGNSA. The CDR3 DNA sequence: TGTGCCAGCAGCTTAGTTCCAGGGAGCACCGGGGAGCTGTTTTTT. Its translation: CASSLVPGSTGELFF.

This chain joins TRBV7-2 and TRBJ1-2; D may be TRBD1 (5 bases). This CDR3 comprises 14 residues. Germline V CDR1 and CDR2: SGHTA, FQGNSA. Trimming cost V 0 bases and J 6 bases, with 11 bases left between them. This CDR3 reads CASSLAGGRDGYTF. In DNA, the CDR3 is TGTGCCAGCAGCTTAGCCGGGGGGAGAGATGGCTACACCTTC. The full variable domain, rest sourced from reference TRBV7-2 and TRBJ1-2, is GAGVSQSPSNKVTEKGKDVELRCDPISGHTALYWYRQSLGQGLEFLIYFQGNSAPDKSGLPSDRFSAERTGGSVSTLTIQRTQQEDSAVYLCASSLAGGRDGYTFGSGTRLTVV.

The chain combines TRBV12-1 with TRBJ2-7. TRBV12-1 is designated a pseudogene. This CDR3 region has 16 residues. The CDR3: CASSQPSPGRNYEQYF. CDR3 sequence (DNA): TGTGCCAGCAGCCAACCATCTCCGGGACGGAACTACGAGCAGTACTTC.

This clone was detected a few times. This CDR3 reads CASSQDRSYEQFF. DNA for the CDR3: TGCGCCAGCAGCCAAGATAGGAGTTATGAGCAGTTCTTC. The chain has TRBV4-1 and TRBJ2-1; no reliable D call. Looked up from germline, CDR1 is MGHRA and CDR2 is YSYEKL. V was trimmed by 0 bases and J by 8 bases, leaving 8 bases between them. The CDR3 consists of 13 residues.

As DNA, the CDR3 is TGTGCCAGCAGCCAAGGAATCGGGAGGGAATATGAGCAGTTCTTC. It yields the protein CASSQGIGREYEQFF. The chain uses TRBV4-2 and TRBJ2-1; 8 nucleotides line up with TRBD2. Per the germline V gene, CDR1 is LGHNA and CDR2 is YNFKEQ. The CDR3 spans 15 residues. Trimming cost V 1 base and J 8 bases; bases outside gene matches: 7.

The CDR3 spells CASSLENTGELFF. DNA of the CDR3: TGTGCCAGCAGCCTAGAGAACACCGGGGAGCTGTTTTTT. The J gene is TRBJ2-2, the V gene TRBV7-3, with D unresolved. The CDR3 has 13 residues. Looked up from germline, CDR1 is SGHTA and CDR2 is FQGTGA. V dropped 5 bases and J dropped 1 base, with 5 bases sitting between them. The full variable domain, in which reference TRBV7-3 and TRBJ2-2 provide the parts outside the CDR3, is GAGVSQTPSNKVTEKGKYVELRCDPISGHTALYWYRQSLGQGPEFLIYFQGTGAADDSGLPNDRFFAVRPEGSVSTLKIQRTERGDSAVYLCASSLENTGELFFGEGSRLTVL.

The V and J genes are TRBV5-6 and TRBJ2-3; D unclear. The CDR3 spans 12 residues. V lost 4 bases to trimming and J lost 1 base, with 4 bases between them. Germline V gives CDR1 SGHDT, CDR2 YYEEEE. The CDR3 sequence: CASSIGTDTQYF. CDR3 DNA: TGTGCCAGCAGCATTGGCACAGATACGCAGTATTTT.

The chain's CDR3 is CASSEPRGGGTGELFF. Here the CDR3 DNA reads TGTGCCAGCAGTGAACCTAGAGGGGGCGGAACCGGGGAGCTGTTTTTT. This chain joins TRBV2 and TRBJ2-2; 7 bases are shared with TRBD1. After removal of 2 bases from V and 5 bases from J, the junction contained 8 bases not matched to a gene. This CDR3 is built from 16 residues. Per germline, CDR1 SNHLY and CDR2 FYNNEI.

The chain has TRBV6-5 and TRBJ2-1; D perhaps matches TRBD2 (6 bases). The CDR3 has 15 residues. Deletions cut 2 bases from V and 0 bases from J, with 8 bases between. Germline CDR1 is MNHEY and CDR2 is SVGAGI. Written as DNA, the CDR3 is TGTGCCAGCAGTTACCTAGCGCCCTCCTACAATGAGCAGTTCTTC. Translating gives CASSYLAPSYNEQFF.

The CDR3, as DNA: TGTGCCAGCAGCTCGACTAGCGGGCCCTACAATGAGCAGTTCTTC. This sequence encodes CASSSTSGPYNEQFF. V is TRBV7-2 and J is TRBJ2-1; 10 bases fit TRBD2. Germline CDR1 is SGHTA and CDR2 is FQGNSA. With V trimmed by 4 bases and J by 2 bases, 2 bases remained unmatched. This CDR3 spans 15 amino acids.

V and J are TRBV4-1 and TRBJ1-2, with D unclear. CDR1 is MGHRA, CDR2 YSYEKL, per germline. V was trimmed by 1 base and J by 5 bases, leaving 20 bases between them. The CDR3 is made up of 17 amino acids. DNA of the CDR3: TGCGCCAGCAGCCAAGCGGTAAACACGCGGGAGCCTTATGGCTACACCTTC. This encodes CASSQAVNTREPYGYTF.

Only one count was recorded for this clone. The CDR3 protein is CASSLGLAGTTDTQYF. As DNA, the CDR3 is TGTGCCAGCAGCTTGGGACTAGCGGGGACCACAGATACGCAGTATTTT. V is TRBV11-1 and J is TRBJ2-3; 13 bases align to TRBD2. The CDR3 sequence is 16 residues long. Germline assignment: CDR1 SGHAT and CDR2 FQDESV (reference sequence). The junction had 2 bases not matched to a gene; V was cut back by 3 bases and J by 2 bases. Looking up the rest from reference TRBV11-1 and TRBJ2-3 gives the full variable domain: EAEVAQSPRYKITEKSQAVAFWCDPISGHATLYWYRQILGQGPELLVQFQDESVVDDSQLPKDRFSAERLKGVDSTLKIQPAELGDSAMYLCASSLGLAGTTDTQYFGPGTRLTVL.

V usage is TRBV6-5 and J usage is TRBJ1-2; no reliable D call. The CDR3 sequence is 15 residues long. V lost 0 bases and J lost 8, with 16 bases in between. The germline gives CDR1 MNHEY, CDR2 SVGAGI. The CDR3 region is CASSYSRAGYGGYTF. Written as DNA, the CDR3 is TGTGCCAGCAGTTACTCGAGGGCCGGATATGGGGGCTACACCTTC.

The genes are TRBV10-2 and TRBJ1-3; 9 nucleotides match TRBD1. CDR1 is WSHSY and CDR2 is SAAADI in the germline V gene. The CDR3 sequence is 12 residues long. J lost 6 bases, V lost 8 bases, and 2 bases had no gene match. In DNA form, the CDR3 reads TGCGCCAGCGGGACAGGGACAAACACCATATATTTT. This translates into CASGTGTNTIYF.

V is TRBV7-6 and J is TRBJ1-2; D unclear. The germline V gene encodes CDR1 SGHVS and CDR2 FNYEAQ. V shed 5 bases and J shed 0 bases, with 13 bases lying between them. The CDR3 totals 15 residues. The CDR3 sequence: CASSGPPPANYGYTF. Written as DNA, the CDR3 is TGTGCCAGCAGCGGCCCCCCCCCAGCTAACTATGGCTACACCTTC.